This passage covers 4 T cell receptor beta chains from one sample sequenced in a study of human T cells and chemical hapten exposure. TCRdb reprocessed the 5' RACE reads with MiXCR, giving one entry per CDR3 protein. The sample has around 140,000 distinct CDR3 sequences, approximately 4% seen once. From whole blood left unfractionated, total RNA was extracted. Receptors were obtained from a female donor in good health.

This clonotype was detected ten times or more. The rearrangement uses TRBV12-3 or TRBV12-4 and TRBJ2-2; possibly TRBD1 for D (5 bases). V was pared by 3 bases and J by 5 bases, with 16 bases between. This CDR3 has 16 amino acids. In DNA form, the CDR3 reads TGTGCCAGCAGTTTTCTGTCAGGGCGTAGTACCGGGGAGCTGTTTTTT. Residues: CASSFLSGRSTGELFF.

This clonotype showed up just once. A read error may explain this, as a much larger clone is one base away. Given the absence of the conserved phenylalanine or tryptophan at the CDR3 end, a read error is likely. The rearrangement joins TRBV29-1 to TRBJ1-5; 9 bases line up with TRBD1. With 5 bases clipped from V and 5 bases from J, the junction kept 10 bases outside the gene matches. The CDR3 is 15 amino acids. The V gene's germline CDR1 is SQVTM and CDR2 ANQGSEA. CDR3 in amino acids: CSVTIGQGLHQPQHL. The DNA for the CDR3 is TGCAGCGTTACTATCGGACAGGGGTTACATCAGCCCCAGCATCTT.

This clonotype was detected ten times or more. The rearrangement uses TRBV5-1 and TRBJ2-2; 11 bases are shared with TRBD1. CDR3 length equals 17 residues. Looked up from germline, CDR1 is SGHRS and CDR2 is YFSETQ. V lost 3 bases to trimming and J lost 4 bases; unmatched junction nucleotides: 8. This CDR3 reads CASSSKLGTGGTGELFF. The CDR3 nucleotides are TGCGCCAGCAGCTCCAAGTTAGGGACAGGGGGCACCGGGGAGCTGTTTTTT.

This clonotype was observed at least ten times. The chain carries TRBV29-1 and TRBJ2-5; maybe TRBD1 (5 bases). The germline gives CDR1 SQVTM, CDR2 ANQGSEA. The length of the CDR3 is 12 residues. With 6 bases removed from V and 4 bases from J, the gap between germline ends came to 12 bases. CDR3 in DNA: TGCAGCGTGACAGAAGGGGTAGAGACCCAGTACTTC. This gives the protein CSVTEGVETQYF.